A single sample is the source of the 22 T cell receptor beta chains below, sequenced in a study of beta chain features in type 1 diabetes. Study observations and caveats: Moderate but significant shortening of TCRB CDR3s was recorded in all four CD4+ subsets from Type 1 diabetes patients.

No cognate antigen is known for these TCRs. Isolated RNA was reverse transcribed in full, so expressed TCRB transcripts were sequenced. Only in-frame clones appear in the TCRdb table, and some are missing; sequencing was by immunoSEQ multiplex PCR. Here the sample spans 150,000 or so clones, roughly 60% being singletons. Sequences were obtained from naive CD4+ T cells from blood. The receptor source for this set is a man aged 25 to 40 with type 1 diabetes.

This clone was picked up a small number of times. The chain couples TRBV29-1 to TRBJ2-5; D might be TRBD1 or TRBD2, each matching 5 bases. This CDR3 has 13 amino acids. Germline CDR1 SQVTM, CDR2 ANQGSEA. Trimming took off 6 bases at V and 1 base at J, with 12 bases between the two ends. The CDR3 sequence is CSVPGGTQETQYF. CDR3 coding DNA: TGCAGCGTCCCCGGTGGGACCCAAGAGACCCAGTACTTC. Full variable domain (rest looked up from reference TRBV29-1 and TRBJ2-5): SAVISQKPSRDICQRGTSLTIQCQVDSQVTMMFWYRQQPGQSLTLIATANQGSEATYESGFVIDKFPISRPNLTFSTLTVSNMSPEDSSIYLCSVPGGTQETQYFGPGTRLLVL.

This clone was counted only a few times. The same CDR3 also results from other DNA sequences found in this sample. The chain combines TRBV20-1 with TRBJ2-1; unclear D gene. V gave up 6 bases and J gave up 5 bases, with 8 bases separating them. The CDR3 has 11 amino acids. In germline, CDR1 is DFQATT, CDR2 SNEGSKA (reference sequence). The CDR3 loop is CSATENNEQFF. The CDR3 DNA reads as TGCAGTGCGACCGAGAACAATGAGCAGTTCTTC.

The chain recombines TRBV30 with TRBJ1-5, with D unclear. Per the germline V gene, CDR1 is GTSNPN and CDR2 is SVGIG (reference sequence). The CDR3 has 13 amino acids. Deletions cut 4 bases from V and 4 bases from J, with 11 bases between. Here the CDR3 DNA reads TGTGCCTGGACGGTAGGCGGGAATCAGCCCCAGCATTTT. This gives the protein CAWTVGGNQPQHF.

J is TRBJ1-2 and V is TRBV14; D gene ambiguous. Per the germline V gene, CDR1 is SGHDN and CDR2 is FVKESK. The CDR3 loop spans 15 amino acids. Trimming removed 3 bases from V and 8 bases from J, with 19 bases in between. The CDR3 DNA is TGTGCCAGCAGCCAGACGAAGACATGGCCACCCGGCTACACCTTC. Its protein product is CASSQTKTWPPGYTF.

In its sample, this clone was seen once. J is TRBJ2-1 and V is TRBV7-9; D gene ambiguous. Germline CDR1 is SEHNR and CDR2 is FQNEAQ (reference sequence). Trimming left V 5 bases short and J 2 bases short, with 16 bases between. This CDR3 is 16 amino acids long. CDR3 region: CASSPRVREPYNEQFF. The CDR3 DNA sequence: TGTGCCAGCAGCCCTAGGGTTAGGGAACCCTACAATGAGCAGTTCTTC.

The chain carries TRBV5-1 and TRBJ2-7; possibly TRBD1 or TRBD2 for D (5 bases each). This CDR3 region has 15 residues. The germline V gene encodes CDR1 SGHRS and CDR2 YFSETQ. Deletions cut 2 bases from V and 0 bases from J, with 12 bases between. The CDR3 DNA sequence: TGCGCCAGCAGCTTAGGGACCCTAAGCTCCTACGAGCAGTACTTC. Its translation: CASSLGTLSSYEQYF.

The CDR3 here is CASSPGQGSETQYF. The CDR3 bases are TGCGCCAGCAGCCCTGGACAGGGAAGCGAGACCCAGTACTTC. This rearrangement joins TRBV5-1 to TRBJ2-5, with 8 nucleotides matching TRBD1. In germline, CDR1 is SGHRS, CDR2 YFSETQ. The V and J ends lost 4 bases and 5 bases, in that order; junction bases with no gene match: 7. The CDR3 spans 14 residues.

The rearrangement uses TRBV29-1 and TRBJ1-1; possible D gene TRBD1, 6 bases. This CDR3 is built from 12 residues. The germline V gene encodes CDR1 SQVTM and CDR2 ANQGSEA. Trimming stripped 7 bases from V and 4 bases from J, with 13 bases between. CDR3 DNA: TGCAGCGCGTTGACAGGCTCCACTGAAGCTTTCTTT. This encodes CSALTGSTEAFF.

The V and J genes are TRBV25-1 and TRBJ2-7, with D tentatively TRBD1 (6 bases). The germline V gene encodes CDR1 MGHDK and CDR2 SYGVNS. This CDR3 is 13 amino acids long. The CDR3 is CASARDTLYEQYF. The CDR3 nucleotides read TGTGCTTCCGCCCGGGACACCTTGTACGAGCAGTACTTC.

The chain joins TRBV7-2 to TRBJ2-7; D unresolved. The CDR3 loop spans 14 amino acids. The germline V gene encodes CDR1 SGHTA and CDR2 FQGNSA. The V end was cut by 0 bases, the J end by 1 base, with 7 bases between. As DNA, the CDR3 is TGTGCCAGCAGCTTAGCGCCCAGGTCCTACGAGCAGTACTTC. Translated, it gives CASSLAPRSYEQYF. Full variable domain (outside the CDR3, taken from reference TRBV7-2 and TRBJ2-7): GAGVSQSPSNKVTEKGKDVELRCDPISGHTALYWYRQSLGQGLEFLIYFQGNSAPDKSGLPSDRFSAERTGGSVSTLTIQRTQQEDSAVYLCASSLAPRSYEQYFGPGTRLTVT.

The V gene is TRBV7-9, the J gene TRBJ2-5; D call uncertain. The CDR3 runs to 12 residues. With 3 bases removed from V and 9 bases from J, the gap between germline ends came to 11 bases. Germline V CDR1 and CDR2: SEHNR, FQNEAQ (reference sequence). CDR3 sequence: CASSLTDGAQYF. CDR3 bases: TGTGCCAGCAGCTTGACCGATGGGGCCCAGTACTTC.

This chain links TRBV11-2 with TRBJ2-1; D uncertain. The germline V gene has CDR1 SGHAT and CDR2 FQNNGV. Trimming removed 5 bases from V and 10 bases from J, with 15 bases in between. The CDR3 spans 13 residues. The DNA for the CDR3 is TGTGCCAGCAGCCAAGAGGTCAGATTAGAGCAGTTCTTC. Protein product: CASSQEVRLEQFF.

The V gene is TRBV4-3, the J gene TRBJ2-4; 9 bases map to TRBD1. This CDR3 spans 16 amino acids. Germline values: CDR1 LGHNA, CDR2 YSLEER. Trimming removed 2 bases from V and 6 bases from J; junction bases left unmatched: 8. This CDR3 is CASSQTTGGARNIQYF. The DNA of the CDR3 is TGCGCCAGCAGCCAAACAACAGGGGGCGCGAGAAACATTCAGTACTTC.

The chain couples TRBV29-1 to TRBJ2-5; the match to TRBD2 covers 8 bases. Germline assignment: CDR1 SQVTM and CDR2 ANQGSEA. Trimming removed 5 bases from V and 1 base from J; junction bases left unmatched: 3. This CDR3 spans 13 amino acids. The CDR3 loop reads CSVTGGAQETQYF. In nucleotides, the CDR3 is TGCAGCGTTACCGGGGGGGCCCAAGAGACCCAGTACTTC.

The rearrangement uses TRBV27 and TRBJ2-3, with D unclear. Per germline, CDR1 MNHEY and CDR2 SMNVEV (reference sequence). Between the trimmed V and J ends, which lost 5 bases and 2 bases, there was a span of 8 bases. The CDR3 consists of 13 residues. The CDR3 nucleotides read TGTGCCAGCAGTCCGAGGAACACAGATACGCAGTATTTT. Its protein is CASSPRNTDTQYF.

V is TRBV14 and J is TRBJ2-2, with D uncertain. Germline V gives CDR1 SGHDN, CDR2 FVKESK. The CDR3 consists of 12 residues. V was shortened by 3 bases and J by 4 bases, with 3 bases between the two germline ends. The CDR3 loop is CASSHLTGELFF. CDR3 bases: TGTGCCAGCAGCCACCTCACCGGGGAGCTGTTTTTT.

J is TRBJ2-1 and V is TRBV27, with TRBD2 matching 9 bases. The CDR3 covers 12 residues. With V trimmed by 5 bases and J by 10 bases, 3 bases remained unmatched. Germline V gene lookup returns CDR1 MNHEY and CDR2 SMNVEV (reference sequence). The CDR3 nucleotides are TGTGCCAGCAGTCCCCTAGCGGGGGAGCAGTTCTTC. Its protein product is CASSPLAGEQFF.

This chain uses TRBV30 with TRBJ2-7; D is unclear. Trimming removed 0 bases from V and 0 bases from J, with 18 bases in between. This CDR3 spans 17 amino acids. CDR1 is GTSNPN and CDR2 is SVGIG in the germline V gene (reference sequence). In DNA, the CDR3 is TGTGCCTGGAGTGTACGATCTGGGGAAATGGGCTCCTACGAGCAGTACTTC. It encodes CAWSVRSGEMGSYEQYF.

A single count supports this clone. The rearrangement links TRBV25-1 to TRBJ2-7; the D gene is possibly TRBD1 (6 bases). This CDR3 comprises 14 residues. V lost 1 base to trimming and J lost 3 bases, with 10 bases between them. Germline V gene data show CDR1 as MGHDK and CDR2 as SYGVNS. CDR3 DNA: TGTGCCAGCAGTGAATCGCTAGGGGGCTACGAGCAGTACTTC. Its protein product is CASSESLGGYEQYF.

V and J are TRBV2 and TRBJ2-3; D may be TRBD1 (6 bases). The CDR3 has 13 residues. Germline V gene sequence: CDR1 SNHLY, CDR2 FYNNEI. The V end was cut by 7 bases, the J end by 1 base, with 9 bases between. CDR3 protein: CASIRQGTDTQYF. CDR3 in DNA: TGTGCCAGCATTCGACAGGGCACAGATACGCAGTATTTT.

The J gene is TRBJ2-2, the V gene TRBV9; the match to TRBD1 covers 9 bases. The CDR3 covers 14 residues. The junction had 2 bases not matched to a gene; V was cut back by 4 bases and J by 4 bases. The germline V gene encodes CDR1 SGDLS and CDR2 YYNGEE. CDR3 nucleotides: TGTGCCAGCAGCACGGACAGGGGCACCGGGGAGCTGTTTTTT. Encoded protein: CASSTDRGTGELFF.

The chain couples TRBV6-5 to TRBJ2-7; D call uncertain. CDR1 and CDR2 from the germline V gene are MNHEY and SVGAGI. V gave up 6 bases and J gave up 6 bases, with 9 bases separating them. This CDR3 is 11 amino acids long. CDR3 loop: CASRESSEQYF. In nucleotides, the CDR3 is TGTGCCAGCAGGGAGTCATCCGAGCAGTACTTC.